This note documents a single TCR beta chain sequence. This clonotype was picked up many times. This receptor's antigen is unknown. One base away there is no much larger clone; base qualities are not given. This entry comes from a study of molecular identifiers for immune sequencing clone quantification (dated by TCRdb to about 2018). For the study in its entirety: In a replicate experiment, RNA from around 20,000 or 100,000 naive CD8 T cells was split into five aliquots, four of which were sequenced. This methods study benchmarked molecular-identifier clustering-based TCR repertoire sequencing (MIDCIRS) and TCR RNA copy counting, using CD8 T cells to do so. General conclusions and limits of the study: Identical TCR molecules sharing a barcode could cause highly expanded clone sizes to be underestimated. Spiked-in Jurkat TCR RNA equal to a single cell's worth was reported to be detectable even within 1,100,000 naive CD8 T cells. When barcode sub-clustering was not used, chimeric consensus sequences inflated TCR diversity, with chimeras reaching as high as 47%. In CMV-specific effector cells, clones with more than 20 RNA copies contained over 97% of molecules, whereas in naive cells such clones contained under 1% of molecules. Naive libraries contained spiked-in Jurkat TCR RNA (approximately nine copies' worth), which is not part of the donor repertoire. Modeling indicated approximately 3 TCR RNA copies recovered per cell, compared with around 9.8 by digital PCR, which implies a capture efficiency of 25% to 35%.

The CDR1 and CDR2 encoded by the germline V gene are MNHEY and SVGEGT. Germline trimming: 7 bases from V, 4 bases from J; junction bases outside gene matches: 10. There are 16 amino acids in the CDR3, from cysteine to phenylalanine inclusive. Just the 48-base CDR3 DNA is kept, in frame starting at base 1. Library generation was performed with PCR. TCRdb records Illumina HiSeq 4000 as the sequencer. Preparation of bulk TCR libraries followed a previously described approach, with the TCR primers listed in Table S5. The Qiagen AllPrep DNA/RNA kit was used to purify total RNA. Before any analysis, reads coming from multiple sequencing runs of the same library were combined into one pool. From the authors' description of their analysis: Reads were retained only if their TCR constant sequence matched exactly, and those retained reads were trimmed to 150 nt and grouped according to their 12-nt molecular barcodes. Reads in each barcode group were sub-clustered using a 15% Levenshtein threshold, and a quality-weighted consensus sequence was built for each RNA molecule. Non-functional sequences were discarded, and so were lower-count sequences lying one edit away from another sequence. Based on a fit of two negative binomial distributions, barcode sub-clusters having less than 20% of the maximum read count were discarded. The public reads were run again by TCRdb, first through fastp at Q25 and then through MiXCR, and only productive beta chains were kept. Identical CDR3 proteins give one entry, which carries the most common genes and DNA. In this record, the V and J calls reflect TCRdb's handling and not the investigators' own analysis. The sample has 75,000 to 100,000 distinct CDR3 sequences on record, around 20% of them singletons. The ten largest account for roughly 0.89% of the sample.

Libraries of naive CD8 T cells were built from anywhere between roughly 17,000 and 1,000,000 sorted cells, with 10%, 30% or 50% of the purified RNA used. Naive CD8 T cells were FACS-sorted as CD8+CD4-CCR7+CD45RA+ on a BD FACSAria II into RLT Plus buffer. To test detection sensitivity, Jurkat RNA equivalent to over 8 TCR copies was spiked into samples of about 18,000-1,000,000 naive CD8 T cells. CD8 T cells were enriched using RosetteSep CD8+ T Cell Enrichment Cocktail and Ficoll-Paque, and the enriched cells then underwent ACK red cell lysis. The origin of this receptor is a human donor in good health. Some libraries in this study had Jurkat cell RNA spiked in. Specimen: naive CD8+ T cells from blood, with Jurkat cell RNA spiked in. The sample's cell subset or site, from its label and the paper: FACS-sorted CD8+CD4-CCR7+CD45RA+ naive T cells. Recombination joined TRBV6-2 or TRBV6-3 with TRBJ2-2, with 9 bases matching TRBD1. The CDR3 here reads CASTDDRGSSTGELFF. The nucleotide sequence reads TGTGCCAGCACCGATGACAGGGGGTCGAGCACCGGGGAGCTGTTTTTT.